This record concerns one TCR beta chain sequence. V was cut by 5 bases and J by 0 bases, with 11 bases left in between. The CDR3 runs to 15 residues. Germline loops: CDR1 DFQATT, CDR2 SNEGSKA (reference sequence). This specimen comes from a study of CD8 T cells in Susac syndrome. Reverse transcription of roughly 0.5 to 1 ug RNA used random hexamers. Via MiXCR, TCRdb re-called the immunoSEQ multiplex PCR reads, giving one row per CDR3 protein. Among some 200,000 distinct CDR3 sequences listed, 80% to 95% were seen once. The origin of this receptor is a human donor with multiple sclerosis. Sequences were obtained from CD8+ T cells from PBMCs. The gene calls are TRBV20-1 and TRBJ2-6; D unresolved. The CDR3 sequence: CSAAPATSGANVLTF. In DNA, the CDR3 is TGCAGTGCTGCACCAGCCACCTCTGGGGCCAACGTCCTGACTTTC.